This T cell receptor (beta chain) is from a study of blood T cell repertoires in COVID-19. This CDR3 comprises 15 residues. The V gene's germline CDR1 is GTSNPN and CDR2 SVGIG (reference sequence). Trimming removed 5 bases from V and 5 bases from J; junction bases left unmatched: 14. Per the original data handling: Reference gene primers were amplified, and this amplification served to estimate nucleated cell counts. Sequencing was performed with immunoSEQ multiplex PCR; in TCRdb, only in-frame clones are kept and a portion is missing. Clone size and V and J calls were adopted from that table, with D and trimming inferred from the DNA. There are fewer than 450,000 clones in the sample; approximately 88% occur only once, and roughly 12% lies in the top ten.

J is TRBJ2-7 and V is TRBV30, with TRBD2 matching over 8 bases. The sequence was obtained from a woman between 50 and 59 years old with COVID-19, enrolled during active disease. The sample was peripheral blood. CDR3 region: CAWSPGLGGSNEQYF. CDR3 bases: TGTGCCTGGTCCCCGGGACTAGGCGGCTCTAACGAGCAGTACTTC. Drawing the rest from reference TRBV30 and TRBJ2-7, the complete variable domain is SQTIHQWPATLVQPVGSPLSLECTVEGTSNPNLYWYRQAAGRGLQLLFYSVGIGQISSEVPQNLSASRPQDRQFILSSKKLLLSDSGFYLCAWSPGLGGSNEQYFGPGTRLTVT.